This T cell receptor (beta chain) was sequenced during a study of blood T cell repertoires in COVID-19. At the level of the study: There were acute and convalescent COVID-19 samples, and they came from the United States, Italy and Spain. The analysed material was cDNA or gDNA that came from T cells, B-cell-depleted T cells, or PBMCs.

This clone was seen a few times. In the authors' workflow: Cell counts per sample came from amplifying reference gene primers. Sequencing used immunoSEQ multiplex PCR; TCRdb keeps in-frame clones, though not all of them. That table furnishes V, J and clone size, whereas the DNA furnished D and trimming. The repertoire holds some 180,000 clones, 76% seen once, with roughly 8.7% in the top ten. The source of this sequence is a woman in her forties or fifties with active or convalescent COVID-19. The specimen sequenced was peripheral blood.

The CDR3 loop reads CASSSGVYRDRGNEQYF. The DNA of the CDR3 is TGTGCCAGCAGTTCCGGGGTCTACCGGGACAGGGGGAACGAGCAGTACTTC. The rearrangement joins TRBV6-2 or TRBV6-3 to TRBJ2-7, with TRBD1 matching over 11 bases. Germline lookup yields CDR1 MNHEY and CDR2 SVGEGT. The length of the CDR3 is 17 residues. The junction had 13 bases not matched to a gene; V was cut back by 4 bases and J by 5 bases.